One and the same sample provided the 8 T cell receptor beta chains below, sequenced in a study of blood T cell repertoires in COVID-19. Sequencing used immunoSEQ multiplex PCR; TCRdb keeps in-frame clones, though not all of them. The sample shows almost 500,000 clones, about 88% of them seen only once. Sequencing used PBMCs or T cells enriched from blood (not recorded which). The origin of the receptors is a woman aged 60 to 75 who had recovered from COVID-19.

The rearrangement joins TRBV2 to TRBJ1-6; D ambiguous. Germline loops: CDR1 SNHLY, CDR2 FYNNEI. V was clipped by 4 bases and J by 0 bases, with 7 bases between them. This CDR3 spans 15 amino acids. In DNA, the CDR3 is TGTGCCAGCAGTGCAGCCAGCTCCTATAATTCACCCCTCCACTTT. As protein: CASSAASSYNSPLHF.

The chain carries TRBV5-1 and TRBJ2-3, with 9 bases that match TRBD2. Losses at the gene ends were 0 bases for V and 4 bases for J; bases not matched to a gene: 3. Germline CDR1 and CDR2: SGHRS and YFSETQ. The length of the CDR3 is 15 residues. Written as DNA, the CDR3 is TGCGCCAGCAGCTTGGATGGCGGGGGGGCAGATACGCAGTATTTT. Translated: CASSLDGGGADTQYF.

CDR3 loop: CASSPIKRGGGNEQFF. The CDR3 coding sequence is TGTGCCAGTAGTCCCATTAAGCGGGGGGGCGGGAATGAGCAGTTCTTC. The rearrangement joins TRBV19 to TRBJ2-1, with 10 positions matching TRBD2. The CDR3 length is 16 residues. Germline lookup yields CDR1 LNHDA and CDR2 SQIVND (reference sequence). The junction had 11 bases not matched to a gene; V was cut back by 5 bases and J by 7 bases.

The chain uses TRBV11-3 and TRBJ2-7; 9 nucleotides line up with TRBD1. V lost 5 bases to trimming and J lost 7 bases; unmatched junction nucleotides: 9. Germline V lookup: CDR1 SGHNT, CDR2 YENEEA. CDR3 length: 14 amino acids. CDR3 residues: CASSGDRGSLEQYF. In DNA form, the CDR3 reads TGTGCCAGCAGCGGCGACAGGGGGTCCCTGGAGCAGTACTTC. The complete variable domain, with remaining parts taken from reference TRBV11-3 and TRBJ2-7, reads EAGVVQSPRYKIIEKKQPVAFWCNPISGHNTLYWYLQNLGQGPELLIRYENEEAVDDSQLPKDRFSAERLKGVDSTLKIQPAELGDSAVYLCASSGDRGSLEQYFGPGTRLTVT.

The rearrangement uses TRBV10-3 and TRBJ2-1; D uncertain. V lost 4 bases and J 8 bases, leaving 12 bases between the germline ends. The CDR3 runs 13 residues. Germline lookup yields CDR1 ENHRY and CDR2 SYGVKD. CDR3 DNA sequence: TGTGCCATCAGTGGATTGAGAACCGATGAGCAGTTCTTC. Encoded protein: CAISGLRTDEQFF.

On this clone: This may arise from a read error, as a much more abundant clone is one base away. V and J are TRBV19 and TRBJ1-2, with 7 bases fitting TRBD1. Germline V lookup: CDR1 LNHDA, CDR2 SQIVND (reference sequence). This CDR3 has 15 residues. The CDR3 protein is CVSVRGTATYYGYTF. The CDR3 DNA reads as TGTGTCAGTGTTCGGGGGACAGCGACTTACTATGGCTACACCTTC.

V gene TRBV6-5 combines with J gene TRBJ1-2; TRBD1 matches at 8 bases. CDR3 length: 15 residues. V gave up 6 bases and J gave up 2 bases; unmatched junction bases: 8. Germline V gene sequence: CDR1 MNHEY, CDR2 SVGAGI. CDR3 sequence: CASSVTTGGNYGYTF. In DNA, the CDR3 is TGTGCCAGCAGCGTTACCACAGGGGGAAACTATGGCTACACCTTC.

V and J are TRBV5-1 and TRBJ1-3; D gene ambiguous. The CDR3 consists of 15 residues. Germline-derived CDR1 and CDR2 are SGHRS and YFSETQ. Trimming pared 2 bases from V and 2 bases from J, leaving 11 bases between. CDR3 residues: CASSLDSGPGNTIYF. CDR3 coding DNA: TGCGCCAGCAGCTTAGACTCTGGCCCTGGAAACACCATATATTTT.